The clone carrying this T cell receptor beta chain has more than one count but fewer than ten. Its antigen is not known. Treatment: roughly ten-day PBMC culture with coronavirus spike peptide pools or control peptides (ViraFEST assay). CD4+ T cells that had been cultured provided DNA sequenced with the Oncomine TCR Beta short-read assay. TCRdb passed the PCR reads through MiXCR, listing each CDR3 protein once. The sample lists more than 15,000 distinct CDR3 sequences, almost 40% occurring once. The CDR3 totals 16 residues. The germline gives CDR1 DFQATT, CDR2 SNEGSKA (reference sequence). The V and J ends lost 3 bases and 6 bases, in that order; junction bases with no gene match: 11. The sample is drawn from a study of vaccination and CD4 T cells after COVID-19.

The clonotype originates from a human donor who had recovered from COVID-19. The chain carries TRBV20-1 and TRBJ2-2; TRBD2 matches 9 bases. Source material: CD4+ T cells from blood, cultured in vitro. CDR3 nucleotide sequence: TGCAGTGCTAGCTCTGCTAGCGGGACGGGTCCCGGGGAGCTGTTTTTT. Amino acid sequence: CSASSASGTGPGELFF.